This T cell receptor beta chain stems from a study of control samples from healthy donors and cancer patients. Measured with immunoSEQ multiplex PCR; TCRdb has only the in-frame clones, and not every one. Among around 68,000 clones listed, around four fifths were seen once. Between the trimmed V and J ends, which lost 5 bases and 5 bases, there was a span of 12 bases. This CDR3 has 13 residues. The rearrangement joins TRBV12-3 or TRBV12-4 to TRBJ1-2, with D unresolved. What was sequenced was PBMCs. This receptor was identified in a woman in her fifties or sixties with lung cancer. For the CDR3, the DNA is TGTGCCAGCAGTCCAACATTAGAGTATGGCTACACCTTC. It translates to CASSPTLEYGYTF.